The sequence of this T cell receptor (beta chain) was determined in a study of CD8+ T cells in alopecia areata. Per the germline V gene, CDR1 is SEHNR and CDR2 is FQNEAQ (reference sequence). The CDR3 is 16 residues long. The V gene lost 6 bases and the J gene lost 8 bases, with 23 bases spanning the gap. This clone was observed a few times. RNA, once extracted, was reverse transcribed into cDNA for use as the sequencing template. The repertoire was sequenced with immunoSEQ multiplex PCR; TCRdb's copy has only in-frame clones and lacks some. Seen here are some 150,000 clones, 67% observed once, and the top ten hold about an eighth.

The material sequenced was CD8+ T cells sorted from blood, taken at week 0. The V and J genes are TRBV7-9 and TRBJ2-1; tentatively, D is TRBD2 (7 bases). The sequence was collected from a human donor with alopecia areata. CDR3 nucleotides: TGTGCCAGCAGTTCCCCCGAAGCGCCGGGGGGCGATGAGCAGTTCTTC. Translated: CASSSPEAPGGDEQFF.